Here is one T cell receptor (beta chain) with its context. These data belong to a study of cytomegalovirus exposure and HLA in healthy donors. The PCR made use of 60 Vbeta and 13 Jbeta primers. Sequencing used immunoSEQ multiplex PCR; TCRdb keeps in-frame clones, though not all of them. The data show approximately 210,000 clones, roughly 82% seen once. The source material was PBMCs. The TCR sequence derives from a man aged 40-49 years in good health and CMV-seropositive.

The CDR3 DNA is TGTGCCAGCATCCGGCGGGAGCCTTACGAGCAGTACTTC. Its protein product is CASIRREPYEQYF. This chain uses TRBV6-6 with TRBJ2-7, with 7 positions matching TRBD2. The CDR3 covers 13 residues. Trimming cost V 7 bases and J 4 bases; bases outside gene matches: 7. From germline, CDR1 is MNHNY and CDR2 SVGAGI (reference sequence).